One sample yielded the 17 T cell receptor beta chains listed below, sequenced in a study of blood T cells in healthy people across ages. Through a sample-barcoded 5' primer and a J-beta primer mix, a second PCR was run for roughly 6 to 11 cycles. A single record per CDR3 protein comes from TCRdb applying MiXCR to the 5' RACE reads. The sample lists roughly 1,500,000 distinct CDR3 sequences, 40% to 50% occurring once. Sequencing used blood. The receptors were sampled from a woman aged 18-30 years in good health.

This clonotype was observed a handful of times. The DNA of the CDR3 is TGTGCCAGCCGAGGGGTAGCTGAGACCCAGTACTTC. It codes for CASRGVAETQYF. This chain links TRBV7-2 with TRBJ2-5; D assignment may be TRBD1 or TRBD2 (5 bases each). V was clipped by 8 bases and J by 5 bases, with 12 bases between them. The CDR3 loop spans 12 amino acids. Germline V gives CDR1 SGHTA, CDR2 FQGNSA.

CDR3 loop: CASSPTTLAEAFF. The DNA for the CDR3 is TGTGCCAGCTCACCTACTACTCTGGCTGAAGCTTTCTTT. The V and J genes are TRBV18 and TRBJ1-1; D not resolved. Deletions cut 3 bases from V and 6 bases from J, with 11 bases between. Germline V gene data show CDR1 as KGHSH and CDR2 as LQKENI. The CDR3 covers 13 residues.

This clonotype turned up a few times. This CDR3 is CSARDRQGSSYGYTF. CDR3 bases: TGCAGTGCTAGAGATCGGCAGGGGTCGTCTTATGGCTACACCTTC. The chain is built from TRBV20-1 and TRBJ1-2, with D possibly being TRBD1 (6 bases). CDR3 length equals 15 residues. CDR1 and CDR2 from the germline V gene are DFQATT and SNEGSKA (reference sequence). Trimming removed 0 bases at V and 5 bases at J, with 16 bases between.

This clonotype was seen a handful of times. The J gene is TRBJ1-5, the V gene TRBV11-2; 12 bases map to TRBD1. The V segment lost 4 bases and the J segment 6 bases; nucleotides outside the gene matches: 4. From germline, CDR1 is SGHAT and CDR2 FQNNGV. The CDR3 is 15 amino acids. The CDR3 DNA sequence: TGTGCCAGCAGCTGGGACAGGGGGCCGGGTCAGCCCCAGCATTTT. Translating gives CASSWDRGPGQPQHF.

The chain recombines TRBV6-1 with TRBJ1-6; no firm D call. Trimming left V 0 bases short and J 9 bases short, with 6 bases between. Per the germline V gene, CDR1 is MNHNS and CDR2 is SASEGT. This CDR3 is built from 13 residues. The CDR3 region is CASSEAPFSPLHF. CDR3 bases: TGTGCCAGCAGTGAAGCCCCATTTTCACCCCTCCACTTT.

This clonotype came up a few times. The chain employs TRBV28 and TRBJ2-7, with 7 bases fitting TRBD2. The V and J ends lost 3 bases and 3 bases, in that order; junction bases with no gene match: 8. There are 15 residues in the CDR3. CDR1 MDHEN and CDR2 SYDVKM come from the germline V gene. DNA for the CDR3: TGTGCCAGCAGTTTGCGGCGGGGGAGGCTCTACGAGCAGTACTTC. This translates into CASSLRRGRLYEQYF.

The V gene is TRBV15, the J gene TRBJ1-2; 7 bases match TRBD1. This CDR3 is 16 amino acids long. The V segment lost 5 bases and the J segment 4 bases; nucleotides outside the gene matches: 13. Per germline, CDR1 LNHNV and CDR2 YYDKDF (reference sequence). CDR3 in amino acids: CATSGGIQGFGYGYTF. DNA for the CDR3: TGTGCCACCAGCGGTGGGATACAGGGGTTCGGCTATGGCTACACCTTC. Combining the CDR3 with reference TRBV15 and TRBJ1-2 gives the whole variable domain DAMVIQNPRYQVTQFGKPVTLSCSQTLNHNVMYWYQQKSSQAPKLLFHYYDKDFNNEADTPDNFQSRRPNTSFCFLDIRSPGLGDTAMYLCATSGGIQGFGYGYTFGSGTRLTVV.

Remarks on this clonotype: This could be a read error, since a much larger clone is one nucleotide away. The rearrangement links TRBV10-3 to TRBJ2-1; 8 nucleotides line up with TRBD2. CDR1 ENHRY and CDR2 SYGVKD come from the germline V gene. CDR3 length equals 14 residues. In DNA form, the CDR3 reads TGTGCCATCAGAACTAGCGGTTTTTACAATGGGCAGTTCTTC. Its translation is CAIRTSGFYNGQFF.

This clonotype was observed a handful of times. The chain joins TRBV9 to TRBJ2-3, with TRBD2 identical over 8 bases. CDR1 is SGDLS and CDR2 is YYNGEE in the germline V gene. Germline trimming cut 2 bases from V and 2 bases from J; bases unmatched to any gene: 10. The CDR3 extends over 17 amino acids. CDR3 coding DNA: TGTGCCAGCAGCGTCGCGGGGGGTAGCGGGAACACAGATACGCAGTATTTT. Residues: CASSVAGGSGNTDTQYF.

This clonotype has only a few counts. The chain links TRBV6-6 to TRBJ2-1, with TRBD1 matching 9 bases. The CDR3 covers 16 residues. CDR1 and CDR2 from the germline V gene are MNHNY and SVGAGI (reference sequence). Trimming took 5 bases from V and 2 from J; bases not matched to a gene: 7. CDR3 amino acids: CASSDTGTGPYNEQFF. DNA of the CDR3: TGTGCCAGCAGTGACACCGGGACAGGGCCCTACAATGAGCAGTTCTTC.

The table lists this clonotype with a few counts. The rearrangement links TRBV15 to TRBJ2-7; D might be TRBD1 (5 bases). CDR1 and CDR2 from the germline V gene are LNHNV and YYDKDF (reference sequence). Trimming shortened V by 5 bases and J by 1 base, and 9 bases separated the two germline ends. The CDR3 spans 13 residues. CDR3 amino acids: CATSQGWSYEQYF. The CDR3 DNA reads TGTGCCACCAGCCAGGGTTGGTCCTACGAGCAGTACTTC.

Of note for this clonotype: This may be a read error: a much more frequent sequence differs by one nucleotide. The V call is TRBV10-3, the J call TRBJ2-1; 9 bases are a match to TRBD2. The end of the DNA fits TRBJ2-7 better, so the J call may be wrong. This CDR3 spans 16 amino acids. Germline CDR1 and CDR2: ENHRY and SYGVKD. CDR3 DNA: TGTGCCATCAGTGTGAGCGGGGGGAGCTCCTACAATGAGCAGTACTTC. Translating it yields CAISVSGGSSYNEQYF.

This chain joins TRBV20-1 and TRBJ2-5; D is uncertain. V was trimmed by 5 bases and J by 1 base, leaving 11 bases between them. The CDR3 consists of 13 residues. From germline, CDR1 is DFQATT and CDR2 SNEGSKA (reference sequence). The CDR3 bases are TGCAGTGCTCCCGGCCGCATCCAAGAGACCCAGTACTTC. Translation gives CSAPGRIQETQYF.

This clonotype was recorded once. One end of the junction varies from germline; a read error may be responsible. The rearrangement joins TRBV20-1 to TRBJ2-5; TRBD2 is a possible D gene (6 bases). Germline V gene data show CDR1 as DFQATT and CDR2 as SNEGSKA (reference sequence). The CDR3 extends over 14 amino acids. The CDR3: CSVRGQTRGAAQYF. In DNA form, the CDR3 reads TGCAGTGTTAGAGGGCAGACTAGGGGAGCAGCCCAGTACTTC.

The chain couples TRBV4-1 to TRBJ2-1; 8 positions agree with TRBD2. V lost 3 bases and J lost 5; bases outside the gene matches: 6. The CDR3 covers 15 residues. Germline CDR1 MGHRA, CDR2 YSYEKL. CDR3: CASSQVAGGHNEQFF. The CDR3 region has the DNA TGCGCCAGCAGCCAGGTGGCGGGGGGTCACAATGAGCAGTTCTTC.

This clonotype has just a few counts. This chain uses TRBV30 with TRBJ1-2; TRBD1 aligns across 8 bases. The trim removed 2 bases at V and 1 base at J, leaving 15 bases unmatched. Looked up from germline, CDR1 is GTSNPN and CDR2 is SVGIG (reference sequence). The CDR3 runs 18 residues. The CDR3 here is CAWSRDPRGTGVNYGYTF. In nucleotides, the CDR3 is TGTGCCTGGAGTCGCGATCCCCGTGGGACAGGAGTTAACTATGGCTACACCTTC.

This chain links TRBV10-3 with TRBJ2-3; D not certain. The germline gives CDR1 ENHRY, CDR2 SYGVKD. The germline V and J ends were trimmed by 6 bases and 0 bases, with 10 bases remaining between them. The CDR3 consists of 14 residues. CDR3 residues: CAISGDSSTDTQYF. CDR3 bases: TGTGCCATCAGCGGCGACTCAAGCACAGATACGCAGTATTTT.